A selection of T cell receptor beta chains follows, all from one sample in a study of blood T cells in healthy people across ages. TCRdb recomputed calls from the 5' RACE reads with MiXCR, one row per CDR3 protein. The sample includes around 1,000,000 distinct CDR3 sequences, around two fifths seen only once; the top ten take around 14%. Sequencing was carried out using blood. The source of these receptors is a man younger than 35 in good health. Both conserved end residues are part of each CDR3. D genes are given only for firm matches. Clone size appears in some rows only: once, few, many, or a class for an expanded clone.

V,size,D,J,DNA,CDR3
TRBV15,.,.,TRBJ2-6,TGTGCCACCAGCAGAGATTGGGGTAGCTTTGGGGCCAACGTCCTGACTTTC,CATSRDWGSFGANVLTF
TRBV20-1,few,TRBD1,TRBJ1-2,TGCAGTGCGCTAGACAGGGAACGTAACTATGGCTACACCTTC,CSALDRERNYGYTF
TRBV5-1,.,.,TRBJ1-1,TGCGCCAGCAGCTTGGAGAGGGGCTCGGGAGCTTTCTTT,CASSLERGSGAFF
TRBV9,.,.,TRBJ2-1,TGTGCCAGCAGCGTACGAGACGGCTACAATGAGCAGTTCTTC,CASSVRDGYNEQFF
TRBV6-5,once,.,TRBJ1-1,TGTGCCAGCAGTTACGGGAGAACATCAATGAACACTGAAGCTTTCTTT,CASSYGRTSMNTEAFF
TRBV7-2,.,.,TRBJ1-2,TGTGCCAGCAGCCTAGTACAGGGAGAATATGGCTACACCTTC,CASSLVQGEYGYTF
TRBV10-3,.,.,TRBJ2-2,TGTGCCATCAGTGAGTCTCACAGGGAAATAAGAGCCGGGGAGCTGTTTTTT,CAISESHREIRAGELFF
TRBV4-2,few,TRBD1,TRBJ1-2,TGTGCCAGCAGCCAAGACTCCGGACAGGGGGCGTATGGCTACACCTTC,CASSQDSGQGAYGYTF
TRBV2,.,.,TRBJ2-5,TGTGCCAGCTATCTCTCTGGGGCAGGAGCCAAAGAGACCCAGTACTTC,CASYLSGAGAKETQYF
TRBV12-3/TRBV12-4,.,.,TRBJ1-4,TGTGCCAGCAGTTTACTTGAAAAACTGTTTTTT,CASSLLEKLFF
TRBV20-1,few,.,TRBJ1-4,TGCAGTGCTCCTATCCAGGGGCCCTGGGGGCAACTGTTTTTT,CSAPIQGPWGQLFF
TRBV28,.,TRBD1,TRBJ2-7,TGTGCCAGCAATGCAGTGGCGACAGGGGAAGTCTACGAGCAGTACTTC,CASNAVATGEVYEQYF